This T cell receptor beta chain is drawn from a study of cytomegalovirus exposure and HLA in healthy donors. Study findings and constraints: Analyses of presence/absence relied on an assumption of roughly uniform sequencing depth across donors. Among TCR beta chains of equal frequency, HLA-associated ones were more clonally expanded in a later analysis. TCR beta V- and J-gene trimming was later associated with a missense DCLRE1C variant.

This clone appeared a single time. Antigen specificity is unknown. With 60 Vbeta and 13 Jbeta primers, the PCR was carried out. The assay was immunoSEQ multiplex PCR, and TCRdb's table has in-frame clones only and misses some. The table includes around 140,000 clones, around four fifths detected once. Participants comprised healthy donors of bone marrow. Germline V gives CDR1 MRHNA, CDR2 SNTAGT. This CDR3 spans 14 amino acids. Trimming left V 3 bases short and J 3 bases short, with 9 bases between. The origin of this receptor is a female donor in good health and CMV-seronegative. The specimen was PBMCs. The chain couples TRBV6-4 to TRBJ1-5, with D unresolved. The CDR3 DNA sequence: TGTGCCAGCAGTGAACAGCCAGACAATCAGCCCCAGCATTTT. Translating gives CASSEQPDNQPQHF.